This TCR beta chain is drawn from a study of cytomegalovirus exposure and HLA in healthy donors. Study overall: From about 179 million T cells, an earlier analysis saw around 120 million unique TCR beta sequences.

60 Vbeta and 13 Jbeta primers were used in PCR. Sequencing was performed with immunoSEQ multiplex PCR; in TCRdb, only in-frame clones are kept and a portion is missing. In the table there are more than 85,000 clones, 78% of which are singletons. Germline trimming cut 4 bases from V and 6 bases from J; bases unmatched to any gene: 6. CDR1 and CDR2 (germline): MNHEY, SVGAGI. This CDR3 spans 15 amino acids. The receptor's source is a woman younger than 45 in good health and CMV-seronegative. The sample was PBMCs. This chain uses TRBV6-5 with TRBJ1-6; 7 nucleotides agree with TRBD1. CDR3 DNA: TGTGCCAGCAGTTCCTACAGGGGTTCTAATTCACCCCTCCACTTT. As protein: CASSSYRGSNSPLHF.